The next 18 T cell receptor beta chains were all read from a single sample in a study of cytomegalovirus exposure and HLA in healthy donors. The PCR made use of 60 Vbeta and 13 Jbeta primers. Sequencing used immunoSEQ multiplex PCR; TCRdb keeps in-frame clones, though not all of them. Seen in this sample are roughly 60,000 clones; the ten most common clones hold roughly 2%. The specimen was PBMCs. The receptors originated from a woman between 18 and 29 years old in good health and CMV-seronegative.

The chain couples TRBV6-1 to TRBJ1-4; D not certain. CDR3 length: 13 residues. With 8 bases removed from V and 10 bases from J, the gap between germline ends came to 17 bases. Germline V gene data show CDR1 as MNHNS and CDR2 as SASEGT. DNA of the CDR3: TGTGCCAGCGACTCCGGGAGAGTGGGAAAACTGTTTTTT. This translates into CASDSGRVGKLFF.

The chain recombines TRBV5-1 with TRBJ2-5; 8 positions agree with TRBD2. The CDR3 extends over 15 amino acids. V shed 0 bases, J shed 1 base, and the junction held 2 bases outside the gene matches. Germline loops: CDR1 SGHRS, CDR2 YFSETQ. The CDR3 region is CASSLVAGPQETQYF. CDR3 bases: TGCGCCAGCAGCTTGGTAGCGGGGCCCCAAGAGACCCAGTACTTC.

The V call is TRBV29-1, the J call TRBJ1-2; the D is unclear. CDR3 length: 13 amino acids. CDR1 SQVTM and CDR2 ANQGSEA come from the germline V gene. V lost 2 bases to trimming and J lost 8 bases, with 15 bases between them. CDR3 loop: CSVERVGGQGYTF. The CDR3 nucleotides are TGCAGCGTTGAAAGAGTAGGAGGGCAGGGCTACACCTTC.

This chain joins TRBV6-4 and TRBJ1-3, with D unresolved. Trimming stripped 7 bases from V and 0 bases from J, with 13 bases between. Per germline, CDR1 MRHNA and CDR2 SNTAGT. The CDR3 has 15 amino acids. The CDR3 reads CASIVDCHSGNTIYF. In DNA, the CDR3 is TGTGCCAGCATAGTTGACTGCCACTCTGGAAACACCATATATTTT.

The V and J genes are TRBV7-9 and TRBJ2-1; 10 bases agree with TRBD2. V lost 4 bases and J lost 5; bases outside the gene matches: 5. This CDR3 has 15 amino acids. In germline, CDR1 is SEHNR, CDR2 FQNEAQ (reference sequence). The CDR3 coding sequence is TGTGCCAGCAGCTCAAACAGCGGGAGGGACAATGAGCAGTTCTTC. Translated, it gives CASSSNSGRDNEQFF.

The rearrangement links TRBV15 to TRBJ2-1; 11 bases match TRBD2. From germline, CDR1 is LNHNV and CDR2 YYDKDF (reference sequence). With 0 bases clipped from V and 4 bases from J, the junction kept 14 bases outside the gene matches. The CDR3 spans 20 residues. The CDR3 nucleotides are TGTGCCACCAGCAGAGATTGGGGCCAGGCTAGCGGGGGGCTGTACAATGAGCAGTTCTTC. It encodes CATSRDWGQASGGLYNEQFF. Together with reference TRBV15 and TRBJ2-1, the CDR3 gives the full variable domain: DAMVIQNPRYQVTQFGKPVTLSCSQTLNHNVMYWYQQKSSQAPKLLFHYYDKDFNNEADTPDNFQSRRPNTSFCFLDIRSPGLGDTAMYLCATSRDWGQASGGLYNEQFFGPGTRLTVL.

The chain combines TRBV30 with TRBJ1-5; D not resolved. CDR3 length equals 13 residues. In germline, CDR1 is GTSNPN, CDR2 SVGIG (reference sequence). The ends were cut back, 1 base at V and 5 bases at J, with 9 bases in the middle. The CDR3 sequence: CAWSAGLHQPQHF. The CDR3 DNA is TGTGCCTGGAGTGCAGGACTACATCAGCCCCAGCATTTT. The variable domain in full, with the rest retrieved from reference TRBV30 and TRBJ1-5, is SQTIHQWPATLVQPVGSPLSLECTVEGTSNPNLYWYRQAAGRGLQLLFYSVGIGQISSEVPQNLSASRPQDRQFILSSKKLLLSDSGFYLCAWSAGLHQPQHFGDGTRLSIL.

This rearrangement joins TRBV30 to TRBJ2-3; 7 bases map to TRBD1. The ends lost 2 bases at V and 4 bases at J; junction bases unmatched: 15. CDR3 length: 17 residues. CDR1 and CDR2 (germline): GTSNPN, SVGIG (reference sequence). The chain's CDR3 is CAWSPTRTGLGPDTQYF. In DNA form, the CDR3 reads TGTGCCTGGAGTCCCACACGGACAGGTCTCGGCCCAGATACGCAGTATTTT.

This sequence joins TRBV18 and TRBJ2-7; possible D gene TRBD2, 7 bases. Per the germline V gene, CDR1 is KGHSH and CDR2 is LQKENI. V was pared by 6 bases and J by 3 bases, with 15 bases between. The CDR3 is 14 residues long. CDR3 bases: TGTGCCAGCTCGTATACAGGGAGGGACTACGAGCAGTACTTC. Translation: CASSYTGRDYEQYF.

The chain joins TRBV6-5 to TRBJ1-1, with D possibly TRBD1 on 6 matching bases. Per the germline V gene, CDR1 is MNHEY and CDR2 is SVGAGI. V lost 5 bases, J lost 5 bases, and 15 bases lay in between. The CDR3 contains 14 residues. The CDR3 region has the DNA TGTGCCAGCAGTAGCCCAGGGGCTGGAACTGAAGCTTTCTTT. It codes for CASSSPGAGTEAFF.

The CDR3 DNA reads TGCGCCAGCAGCTTGGAATTGAGGCCTGGCACTGAAGCTTTCTTT. Its translation: CASSLELRPGTEAFF. The chain couples TRBV5-1 to TRBJ1-1; D unresolved. The CDR3 is made up of 15 amino acids. Germline lookup yields CDR1 SGHRS and CDR2 YFSETQ. V was trimmed by 0 bases and J by 4 bases, leaving 13 bases between them.

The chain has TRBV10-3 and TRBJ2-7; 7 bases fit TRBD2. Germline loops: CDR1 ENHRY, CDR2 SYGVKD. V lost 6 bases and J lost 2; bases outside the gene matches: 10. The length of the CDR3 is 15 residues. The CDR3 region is CAISDGPSGAYEQYF. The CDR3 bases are TGTGCCATCAGCGATGGGCCTAGCGGTGCCTACGAGCAGTACTTC.

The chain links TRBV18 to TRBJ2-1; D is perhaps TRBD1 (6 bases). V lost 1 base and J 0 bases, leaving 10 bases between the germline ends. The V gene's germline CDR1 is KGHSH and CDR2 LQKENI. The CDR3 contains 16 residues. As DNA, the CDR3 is TGTGCCAGCTCACCACTTCAGGGGAGCTCCTACAATGAGCAGTTCTTC. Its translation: CASSPLQGSSYNEQFF.

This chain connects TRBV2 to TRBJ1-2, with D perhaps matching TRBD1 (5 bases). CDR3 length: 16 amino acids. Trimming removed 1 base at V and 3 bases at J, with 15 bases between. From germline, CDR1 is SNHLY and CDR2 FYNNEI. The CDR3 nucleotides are TGTGCCAGCAGTGAAGGGCGGGCGGAGGGGTACTATGGCTACACCTTC. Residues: CASSEGRAEGYYGYTF.

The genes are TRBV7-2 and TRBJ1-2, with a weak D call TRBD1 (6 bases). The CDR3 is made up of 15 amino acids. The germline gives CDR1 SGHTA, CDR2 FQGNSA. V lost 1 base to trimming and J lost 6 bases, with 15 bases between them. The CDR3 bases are TGTGCCAGCAGCTTAGACAGTCGGACAGTCCATGGCTACACCTTC. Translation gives CASSLDSRTVHGYTF.

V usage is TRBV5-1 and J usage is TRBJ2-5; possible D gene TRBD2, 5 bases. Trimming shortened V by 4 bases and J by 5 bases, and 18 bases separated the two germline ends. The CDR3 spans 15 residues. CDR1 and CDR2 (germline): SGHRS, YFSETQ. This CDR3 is CASSLWRGSGETQYF. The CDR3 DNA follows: TGCGCCAGCAGCCTGTGGAGAGGGAGTGGGGAGACCCAGTACTTC. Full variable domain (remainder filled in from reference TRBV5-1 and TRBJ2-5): KAGVTQTPRYLIKTRGQQVTLSCSPISGHRSVSWYQQTPGQGLQFLFEYFSETQRNKGNFPGRFSGRQFSNSRSEMNVSTLELGDSALYLCASSLWRGSGETQYFGPGTRLLVL.

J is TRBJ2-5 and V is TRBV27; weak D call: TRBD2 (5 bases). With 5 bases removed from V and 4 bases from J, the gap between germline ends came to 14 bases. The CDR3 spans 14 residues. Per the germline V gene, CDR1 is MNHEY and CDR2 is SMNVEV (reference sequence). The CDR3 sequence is CASSPHGERETQYF. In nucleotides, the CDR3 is TGTGCCAGCAGTCCCCATGGGGAGCGAGAGACCCAGTACTTC.

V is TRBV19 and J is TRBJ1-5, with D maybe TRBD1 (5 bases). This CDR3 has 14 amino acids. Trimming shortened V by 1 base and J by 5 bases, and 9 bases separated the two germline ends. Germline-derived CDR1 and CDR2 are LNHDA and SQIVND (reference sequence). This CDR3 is CASSIGGVYQPQHF. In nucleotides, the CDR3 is TGTGCCAGTAGTATAGGGGGCGTATATCAGCCCCAGCATTTT.